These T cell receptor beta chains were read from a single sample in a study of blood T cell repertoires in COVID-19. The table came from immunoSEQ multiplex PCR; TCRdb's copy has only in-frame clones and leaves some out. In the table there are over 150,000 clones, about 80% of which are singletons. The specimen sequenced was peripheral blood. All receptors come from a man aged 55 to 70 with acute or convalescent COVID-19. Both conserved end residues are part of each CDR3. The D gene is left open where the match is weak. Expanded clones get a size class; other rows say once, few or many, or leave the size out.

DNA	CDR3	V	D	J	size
TGTGCCAGCAGCCTGGCAGGGGGACGCTTGGGAGAAGCTTTCTTT	CASSLAGGRLGEAFF	TRBV5-4	TRBD1	TRBJ1-1	many
TGTGCCAGTAGTAGTAACGCCGGGTACGAGCAGTACTTC	CASSSNAGYEQYF	TRBV19	-	TRBJ2-7	-
TGTGCCAGCAGTTACGTTAGGGTGGAGGAGCCCCAGCATTTT	CASSYVRVEEPQHF	TRBV6-2/TRBV6-3	-	TRBJ1-5	-
TGTGCCAGCAGCTTGCAAGGAAACACCATATATTTT	CASSLQGNTIYF	TRBV5-6	-	TRBJ1-3	-
TGTGCCAGCAGTCCTGACTCCCAGACTGCAGTATGGGATGAGCAGTTCTTC	CASSPDSQTAVWDEQFF	TRBV6-6	-	TRBJ2-1	-
TGCGCCAGCAGCCAGGTCCCGACAGATAACTATGGCTACACCTTC	CASSQVPTDNYGYTF	TRBV4-1	-	TRBJ1-2	-
TGTGCCAGCAGTTCTACCGGGTCCACTGAAGCTTTCTTT	CASSSTGSTEAFF	TRBV28	-	TRBJ1-1	-
TGTGCCAGCAGCTCGGACAGGCAAGAGACCCAGTACTTC	CASSSDRQETQYF	TRBV13	TRBD1	TRBJ2-5	-
TGCGCCAGCAGCCAAGATGACAGGAAGGCGTATGGCTACACCTTC	CASSQDDRKAYGYTF	TRBV4-3	-	TRBJ1-2	-
TGCGCCAGCAGCCAAGTAGTCAGGGGGCGGGCAGATACGCAGTATTTT	CASSQVVRGRADTQYF	TRBV4-1	TRBD1	TRBJ2-3	-
TGTGCCAGCAGCGTCGCAGGCTTAGCCAAAAACATTCAGTACTTC	CASSVAGLAKNIQYF	TRBV3-1/TRBV3-2	-	TRBJ2-4	-
TGTGCCAGCAGCCCGAGGGACAGGGGTCCTTACAATGAGCAGTTCTTC	CASSPRDRGPYNEQFF	TRBV3-1/TRBV3-2	TRBD1	TRBJ2-1	-
TGTGCCTGGAGCGTAGACAGCAGCTCCTACAATGAGCAGTTCTTC	CAWSVDSSSYNEQFF	TRBV30	-	TRBJ2-1	-
TGTGCCAGCAGCCATGCACTGTCAGGGGGCGAGACCCAGTACTTC	CASSHALSGGETQYF	TRBV11-2	TRBD1	TRBJ2-5	few
TGCAGCGTTGAAACGCTGCCAGGGGCAAACACTGAAGCTTTCTTT	CSVETLPGANTEAFF	TRBV29-1	-	TRBJ1-1	-
TGCGCCAGCAGCTCAGACAGCCAAGCTTTCTTT	CASSSDSQAFF	TRBV5-1	-	TRBJ1-1	once
TGCAGTGCTAGTCAGGGGGTTGGAAACACCATATATTTT	CSASQGVGNTIYF	TRBV20-1	TRBD1	TRBJ1-3	-
TGTGCCAGCAGATTACAGGGGGCTGCCTATAATTCACCCCTCCACTTT	CASRLQGAAYNSPLHF	TRBV11-2	TRBD1	TRBJ1-6	-
TGTGCTAGTGGTTTACCCACCGGGACAGGGCATGAAAAACTGTTTTTT	CASGLPTGTGHEKLFF	TRBV12-5	TRBD1	TRBJ1-4	-
TGTGCCAGCAGCTTAGGAGTAAACCAAGAGACCCAGTACTTC	CASSLGVNQETQYF	TRBV7-9	-	TRBJ2-5	-
TGTGCCAGCAGTTTGGGAGGAGTCGAGCAGTACTTC	CASSLGGVEQYF	TRBV27	-	TRBJ2-7	-
TGTGCCAGCTCACCATCCAAGAGCTCTGGAAACACCATATATTTT	CASSPSKSSGNTIYF	TRBV18	-	TRBJ1-3	-
TGCGCCAGCAGCCAAGGACCCCTGAACAGGGGGGGTGAGCAGTACTTC	CASSQGPLNRGGEQYF	TRBV4-1	-	TRBJ2-7	-
TGTGCCAGCAGCCTGAGGGGAGGGGTAGTTTTTCAGCCCCAGCATTTT	CASSLRGGVVFQPQHF	TRBV6-2/TRBV6-3	-	TRBJ1-5	few
TGTGCCAGCAGCCCCGAGACAGGGTATTACGAGCAGTACTTC	CASSPETGYYEQYF	TRBV5-8	TRBD1	TRBJ2-7	-
TGTGCCAGTATCGACAGGGGGCGCGATAATTCACCCCTCCACTTT	CASIDRGRDNSPLHF	TRBV19	TRBD1	TRBJ1-6	-
TGTGCCAGCAGTACCGGGGACAGGGGACTGAACACTGAAGCTTTCTTT	CASSTGDRGLNTEAFF	TRBV6-2/TRBV6-3	TRBD1	TRBJ1-1	-
TGTGCCAGCAGCTTAGAAAACCGTGGCGGGGCCACCAATACGCAGTATTTT	CASSLENRGGATNTQYF	TRBV11-3	-	TRBJ2-3	-
TGTGCCAGCAGTGAAGGCCCGAGGGAACTTTTACTCTACGAGCAGTACTTC	CASSEGPRELLLYEQYF	TRBV2	-	TRBJ2-7	-
TGTGCCAGCAGTTTAATGGGGCAGATGAACACTGAAGCTTTCTTT	CASSLMGQMNTEAFF	TRBV27	-	TRBJ1-1	-
TGTGCCAGCAGTTTGGGACAGGCGCTTGGAGAGCAGTACTTC	CASSLGQALGEQYF	TRBV27	TRBD1	TRBJ2-7	few